This TCR beta chain originates from a study of T cells in Graves' hyperthyroidism and ophthalmopathy. Exclusions: uncontrolled infection, other autoimmune disease, pregnancy, lactation. Amplified TCR beta CDR3 regions came from RNA transcripts. The study used the HTBI primer set for a first-round RT-PCR of the TCR CDR3. TCRdb independently ran MiXCR on the multiplex PCR reads; one entry per CDR3 protein. Of over 300,000 distinct CDR3 sequences listed, approximately 14% are singletons. There are a few counts of this clonotype. The TCR sequence derives from a woman in her forties with Graves' ophthalmopathy. Sequencing was performed on blood.

CDR3 amino acids: CASSLQGANTGELFF. CDR3 coding DNA: TGTGCCAGCAGCTTGCAGGGAGCGAACACCGGGGAGCTGTTTTTT. The V call is TRBV5-8, the J call TRBJ2-2; D could derive from TRBD1 or TRBD2 (5 bases each). CDR1 is SGHTS, CDR2 YDEGEE, per germline. This CDR3 is 15 amino acids long. Trimming left V 1 base short and J 0 bases short, with 7 bases between.